The 21 T cell receptor beta chains below were found in one sample sequenced in a study of shared clonotypes between healthy human individuals. CD45RO negativity and positive selection for CCR7 defined naive CD8 cells, a population that excluded terminally differentiated effector memory CD45RA+ cells. Measured with immunoSEQ multiplex PCR; TCRdb has only the in-frame clones, and not every one. The table shows millions of clones, with 85% to 95% occurring only once. Sequenced material: naive CD8+ T cells from PBMCs. The receptors stem from a young man in good health. Some clones in this sample may be carry-over from other donors' samples.

The V call is TRBV20-1, the J call TRBJ1-2; D might be TRBD1 (5 bases). Germline CDR1 DFQATT, CDR2 SNEGSKA (reference sequence). With 5 bases removed from V and 8 bases from J, the gap between germline ends came to 9 bases. The CDR3 is made up of 10 amino acids. CDR3 region: CSARGVGYTF. The CDR3 DNA is TGCAGTGCTCGGGGGGTAGGCTACACCTTC.

V usage is TRBV7-9 and J usage is TRBJ2-2, with TRBD2 identical over 13 bases. Trimming took 6 bases from V and 4 from J; bases not matched to a gene: 2. This CDR3 has 15 amino acids. Germline CDR1 reads SEHNR; CDR2 reads FQNEAQ (reference sequence). CDR3 coding DNA: TGTGCCAGCAGTCGGACTAGCGGGAGCACCGGGGAGCTGTTTTTT. Translating it yields CASSRTSGSTGELFF.

The chain uses TRBV6-6 and TRBJ2-2, with TRBD2 as a possible D gene (5 bases). CDR3 length equals 14 residues. Germline V gene data show CDR1 as MNHNY and CDR2 as SVGAGI (reference sequence). V lost 4 bases and J 10 bases, leaving 16 bases between the germline ends. The DNA of the CDR3 is TGTGCCAGCAGTTCCGTGAGGGCCGCCCAGGAGCTGTTTTTT. Translated, it gives CASSSVRAAQELFF.

The V gene is TRBV4-2, the J gene TRBJ2-7; 10 bases fit TRBD1. Trimming removed 5 bases from V and 6 bases from J; junction bases left unmatched: 10. The germline CDR1 and CDR2 sequences are LGHNA and YNFKEQ. This CDR3 has 15 residues. CDR3 sequence (DNA): TGTGCCAGCAGCGACCCCGGGACAGGGGTTTCCGAGCAGTACTTC. Amino acid sequence: CASSDPGTGVSEQYF.

In this sample, this clone turned up once. The chain joins TRBV7-6 to TRBJ2-7, with TRBD2 matching 8 bases. The CDR3 spans 16 residues. V was pared by 7 bases and J by 4 bases, with 15 bases of the junction left unmatched. The germline CDR1 and CDR2 sequences are SGHVS and FNYEAQ. The CDR3, as DNA: TGTGCCAGCACCCCCGGGTTAGCGGGATTATCTTACGAGCAGTACTTC. This gives the protein CASTPGLAGLSYEQYF.

As concerns this clone: Distinct nucleotide sequences in the sample also encode this CDR3. The genes are TRBV28 and TRBJ1-1; D call uncertain. Per the germline V gene, CDR1 is MDHEN and CDR2 is SYDVKM. CDR3 length equals 13 residues. The V and J ends lost 5 bases and 4 bases respectively, with 11 bases between them. The CDR3 region has the DNA TGTGCCAGCAGTCTACCGGGCCGCACTGAAGCTTTCTTT. Translating gives CASSLPGRTEAFF. The full variable domain, with the rest looked up from reference TRBV28 and TRBJ1-1, is DVKVTQSSRYLVKRTGEKVFLECVQDMDHENMFWYRQDPGLGLRLIYFSYDVKMKEKGDIPEGYSVSREKKERFSLILESASTNQTSMYLCASSLPGRTEAFFGQGTRLTVV.

The chain links TRBV29-1 to TRBJ2-7; possibly TRBD1 or TRBD2 for D (5 bases each). Looked up from germline, CDR1 is SQVTM and CDR2 is ANQGSEA. V was shortened by 2 bases and J by 6 bases, with 8 bases between the two germline ends. This CDR3 spans 11 amino acids. CDR3 loop: CSVEWDGEQYF. For the CDR3, the DNA is TGCAGCGTTGAATGGGACGGCGAGCAGTACTTC.

The chain uses TRBV7-8 and TRBJ2-1; 9 bases agree with TRBD2. V shed 5 bases, J shed 4 bases, and the junction held 6 bases outside the gene matches. The V gene's germline CDR1 is SGHVS and CDR2 FQNEAQ. There are 15 residues in the CDR3. The DNA of the CDR3 is TGTGCCAGCAGCGATCTAGCGGGAAGGTACAATGAGCAGTTCTTC. This translates into CASSDLAGRYNEQFF.

The V and J genes are TRBV4-2 and TRBJ1-1, with D unresolved. The V gene's germline CDR1 is LGHNA and CDR2 YNFKEQ. This CDR3 is 15 amino acids long. V shed 0 bases and J shed 4 bases, with 12 bases lying between them. The CDR3 loop reads CASSQDRTSGTEAFF. The CDR3 DNA reads as TGTGCCAGCAGCCAAGATCGGACGTCCGGCACTGAAGCTTTCTTT.

The genes are TRBV28 and TRBJ1-5; D is ambiguous. CDR1 and CDR2 (germline): MDHEN, SYDVKM. CDR3 length: 14 residues. V lost 3 bases and J lost 6, with 12 bases in between. The DNA of the CDR3 is TGTGCCAGCAGTTTCGCAGGAAGCGGTCAGCCCCAGCATTTT. Residues: CASSFAGSGQPQHF.

The chain joins TRBV7-2 to TRBJ1-2; perhaps TRBD1 as D (5 bases). Trimming stripped 5 bases from V and 0 bases from J, with 16 bases between. Germline CDR1 reads SGHTA; CDR2 reads FQGNSA. The CDR3 totals 16 residues. CDR3 DNA: TGTGCCAGCAGCCTCCGCTGGCGACAGTCTAACTATGGCTACACCTTC. Translated: CASSLRWRQSNYGYTF.

A single count supports this clone. The chain employs TRBV27 and TRBJ2-7, with 11 bases identical to TRBD2. The CDR3 sequence is 16 residues long. V lost 0 bases to trimming and J lost 1 base; unmatched junction nucleotides: 2. CDR1 and CDR2 (germline): MNHEY, SMNVEV (reference sequence). The CDR3, as DNA: TGTGCCAGCAGTTTATCCGTAGCGGGAGGGTCCTACGAGCAGTACTTC. It yields the protein CASSLSVAGGSYEQYF.

V and J are TRBV10-3 and TRBJ1-1, with D unresolved. The germline V and J ends were trimmed by 11 bases and 4 bases, with 20 bases remaining between them. CDR3 length equals 14 residues. From germline, CDR1 is ENHRY and CDR2 SYGVKD. The CDR3 reads CASGGGPDGTEAFF. CDR3 coding DNA: TGTGCCTCGGGCGGAGGGCCCGATGGCACTGAAGCTTTCTTT.

Turning to this clone: The germline gene is not matched at one end of the junction; a read error may be the cause. This rearrangement joins TRBV18 to TRBJ2-7; D might be TRBD2 (5 bases). CDR1 and CDR2 (germline): KGHSH, LQKENI. The CDR3 runs to 16 residues. The CDR3, as DNA: TGTGCCAGCTCCCCACCCCGGGGTGCTCACACCTACGAGCAGTACTTC. Translated: CASSPPRGAHTYEQYF.

In regard to this clone: The same CDR3 is also encoded by other DNA sequences in this sample. The rearrangement uses TRBV6-5 and TRBJ2-7; D is possibly TRBD2 (5 bases). The length of the CDR3 is 12 residues. Germline V CDR1 and CDR2: MNHEY, SVGAGI. Trimming removed 2 bases from V and 7 bases from J, with 9 bases in between. The CDR3 DNA reads as TGTGCCAGCAGTTACCGAGGCGGGGAGCAGTACTTC. Protein sequence: CASSYRGGEQYF.

The chain is built from TRBV28 and TRBJ2-7; D may be TRBD1 or TRBD2 (5 bases each). Germline V gene sequence: CDR1 MDHEN, CDR2 SYDVKM. CDR3 length: 13 residues. The V gene lost 5 bases and the J gene lost 6 bases, with 14 bases spanning the gap. In DNA form, the CDR3 reads TGTGCCAGCAGTCCGCATGGGGCGGGCGAGCAGTACTTC. It encodes CASSPHGAGEQYF.

The genes are TRBV7-2 and TRBJ2-7; no firm D call. The germline V gene has CDR1 SGHTA and CDR2 FQGNSA. This CDR3 is built from 15 residues. The V and J ends lost 1 base and 3 bases respectively, with 13 bases between them. CDR3 sequence reads: CASSLVDGVLYEQYF. As DNA, the CDR3 is TGTGCCAGCAGCTTAGTCGATGGGGTCCTCTACGAGCAGTACTTC. The variable domain in full, completed from reference TRBV7-2 and TRBJ2-7, reads GAGVSQSPSNKVTEKGKDVELRCDPISGHTALYWYRQSLGQGLEFLIYFQGNSAPDKSGLPSDRFSAERTGGSVSTLTIQRTQQEDSAVYLCASSLVDGVLYEQYFGPGTRLTVT.

A word on this clone: A read error may account for a junction end that differs from germline. The chain employs TRBV29-1 and TRBJ2-3, with TRBD1 matching 7 bases. The CDR3 is 14 amino acids. Per the germline V gene, CDR1 is SQVTM and CDR2 is ANQGSEA. The CDR3 loop reads CSVEDGTVRDTQYF. The CDR3 DNA reads as TGCAGCGTAGAAGACGGGACAGTTAGGGATACGCAGTATTTT.

V gene TRBV7-8 combines with J gene TRBJ2-3; 10 nucleotides agree with TRBD2. The CDR3 runs 16 residues. The J segment lost 5 bases and the V segment lost 8 bases, leaving 13 bases of the junction unmatched. Germline V gives CDR1 SGHVS, CDR2 FQNEAQ. The chain's CDR3 is CASEDRTSGIRDTQYF. CDR3 nucleotides: TGTGCCAGCGAAGACAGAACTAGCGGGATAAGAGATACGCAGTATTTT.

The chain employs TRBV11-2 and TRBJ2-3; 7 bases are a match to TRBD2. The V segment lost 1 base and the J segment 2 bases; nucleotides outside the gene matches: 9. CDR1 and CDR2 from the germline V gene are SGHAT and FQNNGV. This CDR3 has 17 amino acids. The CDR3 sequence: CASSLGVSGVDTDTQYF. Written as DNA, the CDR3 is TGTGCCAGCAGCTTAGGGGTGAGCGGGGTTGACACAGATACGCAGTATTTT. The complete variable domain, with remaining parts taken from reference TRBV11-2 and TRBJ2-3, reads EAGVAQSPRYKIIEKRQSVAFWCNPISGHATLYWYQQILGQGPKLLIQFQNNGVVDDSQLPKDRFSAERLKGVDSTLKIQPAKLEDSAVYLCASSLGVSGVDTDTQYFGPGTRLTVL.

V usage is TRBV7-8 and J usage is TRBJ2-7; D remains unclear. Trimming took 1 base from V and 3 from J, leaving 7 bases between them. Germline assignment: CDR1 SGHVS and CDR2 FQNEAQ. This CDR3 spans 13 amino acids. The chain's CDR3 is CASSLVNSYEQYF. The CDR3 nucleotides read TGTGCCAGCAGCTTAGTGAACAGCTACGAGCAGTACTTC.